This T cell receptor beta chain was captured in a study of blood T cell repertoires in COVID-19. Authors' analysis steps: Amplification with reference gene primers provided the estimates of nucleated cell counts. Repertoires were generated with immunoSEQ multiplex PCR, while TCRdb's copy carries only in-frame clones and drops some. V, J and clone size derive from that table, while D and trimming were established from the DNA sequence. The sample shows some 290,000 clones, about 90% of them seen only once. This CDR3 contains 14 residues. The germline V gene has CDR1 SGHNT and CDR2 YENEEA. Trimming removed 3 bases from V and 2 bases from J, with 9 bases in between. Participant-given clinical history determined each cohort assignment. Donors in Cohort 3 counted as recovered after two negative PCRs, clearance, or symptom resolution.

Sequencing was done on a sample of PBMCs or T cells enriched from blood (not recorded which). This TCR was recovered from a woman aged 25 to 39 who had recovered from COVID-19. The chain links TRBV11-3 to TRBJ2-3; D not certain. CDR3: CASSLRGNTDTQYF. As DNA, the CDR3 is TGTGCCAGCAGCTTGCGAGGAAACACAGATACGCAGTATTTT.